The next 14 T cell receptor beta chains were all read from a single sample in a study of T cell responses to AZD1222 COVID-19 vaccine. Profiling relied on immunoSEQ multiplex PCR, and the TCRdb table lists in-frame clones only, not all of them. The profile shows more than 140,000 clones, approximately 90% of them singletons. The sequenced sample was peripheral blood, obtained on day 0 of AZD1222 vaccination. Every receptor here comes from an adult in good health.

The chain recombines TRBV3-1 (or the pseudogene TRBV3-2) with TRBJ1-5; D is unresolved. This CDR3 region has 12 residues. CDR1 and CDR2 from the germline V gene are LGHDT and YNNKEL (reference sequence). V was clipped by 2 bases and J by 3 bases, with 2 bases between them. CDR3 DNA sequence: TGTGCCAGCAGCCAATACAATCAGCCCCAGCATTTT. Translating gives CASSQYNQPQHF.

The CDR3 protein is CASSSVLAGAYEQYF. The CDR3, as DNA: TGTGCCAGCAGTTCGGTCTTAGCGGGGGCCTACGAGCAGTACTTC. The chain links TRBV28 to TRBJ2-7, with 9 bases fitting TRBD2. Germline-derived CDR1 and CDR2 are MDHEN and SYDVKM. This CDR3 region has 15 residues. The J segment lost 2 bases and the V segment lost 4 bases, leaving 6 bases of the junction unmatched.

This clone was observed once. This chain uses TRBV19 with TRBJ1-1; no definite D call. V was pared by 9 bases and J by 3 bases, with 11 bases between. CDR1 and CDR2 from the germline V gene are LNHDA and SQIVND (reference sequence). The CDR3 runs to 12 residues. The CDR3 sequence is CASSDRYTEAFF. The CDR3 DNA reads as TGTGCCAGCTCAGACCGATACACTGAAGCTTTCTTT.

The rearrangement links TRBV5-1 to TRBJ1-1, with D possibly TRBD1 on 6 matching bases. The germline V gene encodes CDR1 SGHRS and CDR2 YFSETQ. Between the trimmed V and J ends, which lost 0 bases and 0 bases, there was a span of 21 bases. The CDR3 is 19 residues long. The CDR3 spells CASSLATSGGLPLNTEAFF. CDR3 DNA sequence: TGCGCCAGCAGCTTGGCCACGAGTGGGGGGCTCCCATTGAACACTGAAGCTTTCTTT.

The V call is TRBV9, the J call TRBJ2-5, with D maybe TRBD1 (6 bases). This CDR3 has 13 amino acids. V shed 7 bases and J shed 3 bases, with 13 bases lying between them. The germline gives CDR1 SGDLS, CDR2 YYNGEE. The CDR3 nucleotides are TGTGCCAGCGGGCCTGGGGACAAAGAGACCCAGTACTTC. It is translated as CASGPGDKETQYF.

The chain employs TRBV11-2 and TRBJ1-5; perhaps TRBD1 as D (6 bases). The V end was cut by 4 bases, the J end by 7 bases, with 11 bases between. The length of the CDR3 is 13 residues. Germline V gene data show CDR1 as SGHAT and CDR2 as FQNNGV. Here the CDR3 reads CASSSGVRQPQHF. The CDR3, as DNA: TGTGCCAGCAGCTCAGGGGTACGACAGCCCCAGCATTTT.

The chain couples TRBV5-1 to TRBJ1-2, with 8 bases that match TRBD1. J lost 7 bases, V lost 0 bases, and 5 bases had no gene match. Germline values: CDR1 SGHRS, CDR2 YFSETQ. The CDR3 extends over 14 amino acids. Here the CDR3 reads CASSLDRGFGGYTF. Here the CDR3 DNA reads TGCGCCAGCAGCTTGGACAGGGGGTTTGGTGGCTACACCTTC.

V is TRBV2 and J is TRBJ2-7; TRBD2 matches at 14 bases. The CDR3 length is 14 residues. The junction had 6 bases not matched to a gene; V was cut back by 6 bases and J by 8 bases. Germline CDR1 and CDR2: SNHLY and FYNNEI. CDR3 coding DNA: TGTGCCAGCAGACCGGGACTAGCGGGAGCGAAGCAGTACTTC. Protein sequence: CASRPGLAGAKQYF. Full variable domain (missing parts from reference TRBV2 and TRBJ2-7): EPEVTQTPSHQVTQMGQEVILRCVPISNHLYFYWYRQILGQKVEFLVSFYNNEISEKSEIFDDQFSVERPDGSNFTLKIRSTKLEDSAMYFCASRPGLAGAKQYFGPGTRLTVT.

The V call is TRBV3-1 (or the pseudogene TRBV3-2), the J call TRBJ1-6, with no clear D. This CDR3 contains 15 residues. Germline V CDR1 and CDR2: LGHDT, YNNKEL (reference sequence). V lost 4 bases and J lost 5, with 12 bases in between. CDR3 in amino acids: CASSPDGSNNSPLHF. DNA for the CDR3: TGTGCCAGCAGCCCGGACGGAAGCAATAATTCACCCCTCCACTTT.

This clone showed up just once. CDR3 sequence (DNA): TGCGCCAGCAGTGAGTCGCTTGGGACTGTTAATGAGCAGTTCTTC. As protein: CASSESLGTVNEQFF. This sequence joins TRBV10-2 and TRBJ2-1, with D perhaps TRBD2 (6 bases). Germline V CDR1 and CDR2: WSHSY, SAAADI. The CDR3 has 15 amino acids. V was trimmed by 0 bases and J by 7 bases, leaving 13 bases between them.

CDR3 in DNA: TGTGCCAGCAGCGGACTAGCGGGCCGCACAGATACGCAGTATTTT. This encodes CASSGLAGRTDTQYF. The genes are TRBV21-1 and TRBJ2-3; the table's D call, TRBD2, has no DNA check behind it. TRBV21-1 is termed a pseudogene. The CDR3 sequence is 15 residues long.

Here the CDR3 reads CASSRGRGELNSPLHF. The CDR3 nucleotides read TGTGCCAGCAGCAGGGGCAGGGGGGAGCTTAATTCACCCCTCCACTTT. The chain has TRBV5-5 and TRBJ1-6; 7 nucleotides line up with TRBD1. The germline V gene has CDR1 SGHKS and CDR2 YYEKEE (reference sequence). The CDR3 has 16 amino acids. The ends lost 4 bases at V and 6 bases at J; junction bases unmatched: 10. The variable domain in full, completed from reference TRBV5-5 and TRBJ1-6, reads DAGVTQSPTHLIKTRGQQVTLRCSPISGHKSVSWYQQVLGQGPQFIFQYYEKEERGRGNFPDRFSARQFPNYSSELNVNALLLGDSALYLCASSRGRGELNSPLHFGNGTRLTVT.

The chain uses TRBV28 and TRBJ2-3, with 8 bases aligning to TRBD2. Germline values: CDR1 MDHEN, CDR2 SYDVKM. This CDR3 is 16 amino acids long. With V trimmed by 5 bases and J by 0 bases, 7 bases remained unmatched. The CDR3 reads CASSPRGAGSTDTQYF. The CDR3 DNA reads TGTGCCAGCAGTCCGCGGGGGGCGGGAAGCACAGATACGCAGTATTTT.

J is TRBJ1-2 and V is TRBV6-5; D is unresolved. Germline values: CDR1 MNHEY, CDR2 SVGAGI. Between the trimmed V and J ends, which lost 10 bases and 6 bases, there was a span of 18 bases. The CDR3 runs to 13 residues. In DNA form, the CDR3 reads TGTGCCATCCCGACTATGGCCAAGGATGGCTACACCTTC. Residues: CAIPTMAKDGYTF.